The clone carrying this T cell receptor (beta chain) occurred a few times. Its antigen is as yet unknown. These data belong to a study of T cell repertoires in cytomegalovirus infection. V lost 2 bases to trimming and J lost 2 bases; unmatched junction nucleotides: 9. Germline V lookup: CDR1 MNHEY, CDR2 SMNVEV (reference sequence). The CDR3 contains 16 residues. Each CDR3 protein gets one entry after TCRdb re-called the reads with MiXCR. The repertoire holds fewer than 85,000 distinct CDR3 sequences, with approximately 43% as singletons. The chain is built from TRBV27 and TRBJ2-7; TRBD1 matches 7 bases. The TCR was taken from a human donor in good health (CMV status not recorded). Some clones in this sample may be carry-over from other donors' samples. Sequences were derived from CD8+ T cells from cultured PBMCs, sampled from culture after CMV antigen stimulation. In DNA form, the CDR3 reads TGTGCCAGCAGTTTAGGGTGGACAGGTGATACCTACGAGCAGTACTTC. Its translation: CASSLGWTGDTYEQYF.